The 22 T cell receptor beta chains given below trace back to one sample, sequenced in a study of identical twins. TCRdb analysed the 5' RACE reads with MiXCR anew, one entry per CDR3 protein. This sample has about 480,000 distinct CDR3 sequences; around 14% occur once, and the top ten carry over 0.5%. In addition, the sample was reused for a study of yellow fever vaccine responses in identical twins.

The sequenced sample was CD4+ T cells sorted from blood. These receptors all come from a woman aged 18-35 years in good health.

The rearrangement links TRBV6-4 to TRBJ2-5; 10 bases agree with TRBD1. The CDR3 totals 15 residues. Looked up from germline, CDR1 is MRHNA and CDR2 is SNTAGT. J gave up 4 bases and V 4 bases, and 6 bases lay outside the gene matches. The chain's CDR3 is CASSAGQGRGETQYF. The CDR3 DNA reads as TGTGCCAGCAGTGCGGGACAGGGGAGAGGAGAGACCCAGTACTTC.

The table lists this clonotype with a few counts. This chain connects TRBV28 to TRBJ1-5; D may be TRBD1 (5 bases). Germline-derived CDR1 and CDR2 are MDHEN and SYDVKM. The CDR3 has 15 amino acids. V was clipped by 9 bases and J by 5 bases, with 20 bases between them. The CDR3 reads CASLVGTDLYQPQHF. The CDR3 nucleotides are TGTGCCAGTCTCGTCGGGACGGACCTCTATCAGCCCCAGCATTTT.

This clonotype was recorded many times. V gene TRBV29-1 combines with J gene TRBJ2-5; TRBD2 might be the D (6 bases). CDR3 size: 12 residues. Trimming left V 4 bases short and J 5 bases short, with 11 bases between. CDR1 is SQVTM, CDR2 ANQGSEA, per germline. CDR3 amino acids: CSVAASEETQYF. The CDR3 nucleotides are TGCAGCGTTGCGGCTAGCGAGGAGACCCAGTACTTC. The full variable domain, completed using reference TRBV29-1 and TRBJ2-5, is SAVISQKPSRDICQRGTSLTIQCQVDSQVTMMFWYRQQPGQSLTLIATANQGSEATYESGFVIDKFPISRPNLTFSTLTVSNMSPEDSSIYLCSVAASEETQYFGPGTRLLVL.

The J gene is TRBJ2-5, the V gene TRBV7-9; D not resolved. Germline V gene data show CDR1 as SEHNR and CDR2 as FQNEAQ (reference sequence). The CDR3 runs to 14 residues. Trimming cost V 5 bases and J 1 base, with 11 bases left between them. The CDR3 loop is CASSLYGSQETQYF. In DNA form, the CDR3 reads TGTGCCAGCAGCCTTTACGGATCCCAAGAGACCCAGTACTTC.

J is TRBJ1-6 and V is TRBV11-2; 8 bases are a match to TRBD1. The CDR3 sequence is 15 residues long. The J segment lost 9 bases and the V segment lost 5 bases, leaving 9 bases of the junction unmatched. From germline, CDR1 is SGHAT and CDR2 FQNNGV. CDR3 sequence reads: CASSPNRGFASPLHF. The CDR3 DNA follows: TGTGCCAGCAGCCCAAACAGGGGGTTCGCTTCACCCCTCCACTTT.

This clonotype was seen repeatedly, ten times or more. V gene TRBV5-1 combines with J gene TRBJ2-7; D not certain. The V end was cut by 4 bases, the J end by 2 bases, with 10 bases between. Germline V gives CDR1 SGHRS, CDR2 YFSETQ. The length of the CDR3 is 13 residues. The CDR3 sequence: CASSPLGAYEQYF. The CDR3 DNA reads TGCGCCAGCAGCCCTCTCGGAGCCTACGAGCAGTACTTC.

The chain has TRBV20-1 and TRBJ2-5; TRBD1 agrees at 9 bases. Germline V gene lookup returns CDR1 DFQATT and CDR2 SNEGSKA (reference sequence). The V gene end was trimmed by 1 base and the J gene end by 2 bases; junction bases not matched to a gene: 5. CDR3 length: 15 residues. CDR3 sequence: CSARADRGSQETQYF. In DNA, the CDR3 is TGCAGTGCTAGAGCTGACAGGGGGAGTCAAGAGACCCAGTACTTC.

This clonotype was detected a few times. V and J are TRBV24-1 and TRBJ2-7; 7 positions agree with TRBD1. V was clipped by 5 bases and J by 2 bases; unmatched bases: 8. Per germline, CDR1 KGHDR and CDR2 SFDVKD. There are 15 residues in the CDR3. Here the CDR3 DNA reads TGTGCCACCAGTGCCACTCGGGACAGAGCCTACGAGCAGTACTTC. Amino acid sequence: CATSATRDRAYEQYF.

This rearrangement joins TRBV20-1 to TRBJ1-2; 9 bases map to TRBD1. Germline-derived CDR1 and CDR2 are DFQATT and SNEGSKA (reference sequence). V lost 3 bases, J lost 6 bases, and 11 bases stayed unmatched. The CDR3 consists of 15 residues. The CDR3 sequence is CSASGDGTGRDGYTF. The CDR3 region has the DNA TGCAGTGCTAGTGGGGACGGGACAGGGCGCGATGGCTACACCTTC.

The rearrangement uses TRBV6-2 or TRBV6-3 and TRBJ2-5; D uncertain. This CDR3 is built from 15 residues. V was pared by 5 bases and J by 0 bases, with 13 bases between. Germline CDR1 is MNHEY and CDR2 is SVGEGT. CDR3 protein: CASSDPYGDQETQYF. CDR3 bases: TGTGCCAGCAGTGACCCTTATGGGGACCAAGAGACCCAGTACTTC.

The rearrangement uses TRBV5-6 and TRBJ2-2; no clear D. The CDR3 consists of 15 residues. V was shortened by 2 bases and J by 1 base, with 9 bases between the two germline ends. Germline V gives CDR1 SGHDT, CDR2 YYEEEE. The CDR3 protein is CASSFPGVNTGELFF. The CDR3 DNA reads TGTGCCAGCAGCTTTCCAGGAGTGAACACCGGGGAGCTGTTTTTT.

This clonotype has only a few counts. The chain links TRBV20-1 to TRBJ2-7, with TRBD2 matching 7 bases. The germline gives CDR1 DFQATT, CDR2 SNEGSKA (reference sequence). Unmatched junction bases numbered 6, after V lost 2 bases and J lost 2 bases. The CDR3 consists of 14 residues. The CDR3: CSARNPSGTYEQYF. Written as DNA, the CDR3 is TGCAGTGCTAGAAACCCTAGCGGAACCTACGAGCAGTACTTC.

The J gene is TRBJ2-1, the V gene TRBV7-9, with a possible D match to TRBD2 (6 bases). Trimming took 2 bases from V and 6 from J, leaving 14 bases between them. The CDR3 loop spans 15 amino acids. Germline values: CDR1 SEHNR, CDR2 FQNEAQ (reference sequence). In DNA form, the CDR3 reads TGTGCCAGCAGCTTACGTGCGGGAATAACCAATGAGCAGTTCTTC. Its protein product is CASSLRAGITNEQFF.

The chain recombines TRBV12-3 or TRBV12-4 with TRBJ2-2; tentative D call: TRBD2 (5 bases). Trimming shortened V by 7 bases and J by 0 bases, and 27 bases separated the two germline ends. CDR3 length equals 20 residues. The CDR3 reads CASNSPTTGSPFTNTGELFF. For the CDR3, the DNA is TGTGCCAGCAACAGCCCCACCACGGGGAGCCCTTTCACGAACACCGGGGAGCTGTTTTTT.

The chain couples TRBV29-1 to TRBJ2-7; D is perhaps TRBD2 (5 bases). The CDR3 has 12 amino acids. CDR1 is SQVTM, CDR2 ANQGSEA, per germline. V was cut by 6 bases and J by 2 bases, with 11 bases left in between. The chain's CDR3 is CSVRPGTYEQYF. The CDR3, as DNA: TGCAGCGTCCGACCGGGAACCTACGAGCAGTACTTC.

This clonotype appeared a few times. V usage is TRBV3-1 and J usage is TRBJ2-7; TRBD1 matches 8 bases. CDR1 is LGHDT, CDR2 YNNKEL, per germline (reference sequence). This CDR3 contains 14 residues. The ends lost 4 bases at V and 3 bases at J; junction bases unmatched: 5. In DNA, the CDR3 is TGTGCCAGCAGCCGGACAGGGTTAAACTACGAGCAGTACTTC. It yields the protein CASSRTGLNYEQYF.

The CDR3 is CASSSDYSTDTQYF. Here the CDR3 DNA reads TGTGCCAGCAGCTCGGACTACTCCACAGATACGCAGTATTTT. This chain connects TRBV7-9 to TRBJ2-3; D might be TRBD2 (6 bases). Looked up from germline, CDR1 is SEHNR and CDR2 is FQNEAQ (reference sequence). This CDR3 comprises 14 residues. Trimming left V 4 bases short and J 2 bases short, with 10 bases between.

The sample holds a few counts of this clonotype. The chain joins TRBV27 to TRBJ2-5, with 12 nucleotides matching TRBD1. V lost 4 bases, J lost 5 bases, and 5 bases stayed unmatched. Per the germline V gene, CDR1 is MNHEY and CDR2 is SMNVEV (reference sequence). The CDR3 length is 15 residues. DNA of the CDR3: TGTGCCAGCAGTTCCACCGGGACAGGGGGCGAGACCCAGTACTTC. This translates into CASSSTGTGGETQYF.

This chain joins TRBV20-1 and TRBJ2-4; D is unclear. CDR1 is DFQATT and CDR2 is SNEGSKA in the germline V gene (reference sequence). CDR3 size: 13 residues. V was trimmed by 0 bases and J by 7 bases, leaving 10 bases between them. CDR3 coding DNA: TGCAGTGCTAGAGATGATTCTAGGAACATTCAGTACTTC. Protein: CSARDDSRNIQYF.

This sequence joins TRBV28 and TRBJ2-3, with TRBD2 identical over 8 bases. V was clipped by 8 bases and J by 4 bases; unmatched bases: 5. The CDR3 runs 13 residues. Germline V lookup: CDR1 MDHEN, CDR2 SYDVKM. CDR3 in DNA: TGTGCCAGCGGACCGGGGGGGTCAGATACGCAGTATTTT. It yields the protein CASGPGGSDTQYF. Together with reference TRBV28 and TRBJ2-3, the CDR3 gives the full variable domain: DVKVTQSSRYLVKRTGEKVFLECVQDMDHENMFWYRQDPGLGLRLIYFSYDVKMKEKGDIPEGYSVSREKKERFSLILESASTNQTSMYLCASGPGGSDTQYFGPGTRLTVL.

This clonotype was counted ten times or more. The rearrangement joins TRBV28 to TRBJ2-1; D not certain. V lost 2 bases to trimming and J lost 7 bases, with 3 bases between them. Germline CDR1 reads MDHEN; CDR2 reads SYDVKM. The CDR3 extends over 11 amino acids. CDR3 sequence reads: CASSLTNEQFF. Written as DNA, the CDR3 is TGTGCCAGCAGTTTAACGAATGAGCAGTTCTTC.

The J gene is TRBJ1-1, the V gene TRBV28; 12 bases are shared with TRBD1. In germline, CDR1 is MDHEN, CDR2 SYDVKM. This CDR3 is built from 16 residues. Germline trimming cut 5 bases from V and 4 bases from J; bases unmatched to any gene: 8. CDR3 sequence (DNA): TGTGCCAGCAGTCCATGGCAGGGACAGGGGGCCACTGAAGCTTTCTTT. It yields the protein CASSPWQGQGATEAFF. The full variable domain, its missing parts supplied by reference TRBV28 and TRBJ1-1, is DVKVTQSSRYLVKRTGEKVFLECVQDMDHENMFWYRQDPGLGLRLIYFSYDVKMKEKGDIPEGYSVSREKKERFSLILESASTNQTSMYLCASSPWQGQGATEAFFGQGTRLTVV.